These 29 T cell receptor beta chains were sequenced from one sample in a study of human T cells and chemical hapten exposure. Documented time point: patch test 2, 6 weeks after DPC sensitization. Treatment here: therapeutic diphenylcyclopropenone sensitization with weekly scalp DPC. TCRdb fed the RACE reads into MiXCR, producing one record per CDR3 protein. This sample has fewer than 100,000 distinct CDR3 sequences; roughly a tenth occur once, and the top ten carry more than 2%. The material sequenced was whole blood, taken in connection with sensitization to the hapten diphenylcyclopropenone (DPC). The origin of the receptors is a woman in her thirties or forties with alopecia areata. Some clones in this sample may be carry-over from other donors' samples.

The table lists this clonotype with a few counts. In DNA form, the CDR3 reads TGTGCCAGCATAGTCCCTAGCGGGAGTGAAGAGCAGTTCTTC. The encoded protein is CASIVPSGSEEQFF. The chain recombines TRBV2 with TRBJ2-1, with 10 bases fitting TRBD2. The germline V gene encodes CDR1 SNHLY and CDR2 FYNNEI. CDR3 size: 14 residues. The V gene end was trimmed by 7 bases and the J gene end by 10 bases; junction bases not matched to a gene: 10.

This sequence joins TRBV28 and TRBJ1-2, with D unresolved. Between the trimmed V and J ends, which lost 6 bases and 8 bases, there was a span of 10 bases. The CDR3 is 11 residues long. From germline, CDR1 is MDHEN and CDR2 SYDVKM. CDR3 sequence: CASRGIRGYTF. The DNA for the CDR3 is TGTGCCAGCAGGGGCATTCGAGGCTACACCTTC.

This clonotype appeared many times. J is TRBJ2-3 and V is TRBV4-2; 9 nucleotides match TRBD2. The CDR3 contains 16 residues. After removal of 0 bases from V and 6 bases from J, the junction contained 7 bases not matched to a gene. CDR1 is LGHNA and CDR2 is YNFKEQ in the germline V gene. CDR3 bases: TGTGCCAGCAGCCAAGATCCGGCGGGAGGGCTGGATACGCAGTATTTT. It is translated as CASSQDPAGGLDTQYF.

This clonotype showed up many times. The CDR3 here is CSAIGGDQPQHF. The CDR3 coding sequence is TGCAGTGCTATCGGGGGGGATCAGCCCCAGCATTTT. V and J are TRBV20-1 and TRBJ1-5; possible D gene TRBD1, 5 bases. This CDR3 contains 12 residues. Per the germline V gene, CDR1 is DFQATT and CDR2 is SNEGSKA (reference sequence). Trimming pared 4 bases from V and 5 bases from J, leaving 9 bases between.

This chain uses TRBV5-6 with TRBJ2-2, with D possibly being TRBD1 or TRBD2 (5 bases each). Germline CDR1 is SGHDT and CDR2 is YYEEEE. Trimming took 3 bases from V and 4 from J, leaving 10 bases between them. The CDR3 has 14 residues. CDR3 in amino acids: CASSWGKGTGELFF. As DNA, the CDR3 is TGTGCCAGCAGCTGGGGGAAGGGCACCGGGGAGCTGTTTTTT. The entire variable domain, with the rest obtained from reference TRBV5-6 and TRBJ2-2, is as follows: DAGVTQSPTHLIKTRGQQVTLRCSPKSGHDTVSWYQQALGQGPQFIFQYYEEEERQRGNFPDRFSGHQFPNYSSELNVNALLLGDSALYLCASSWGKGTGELFFGEGSRLTVL.

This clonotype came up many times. The CDR3 DNA sequence: TGTGCCAGCAGCAAAGTGGCAGGCTCCTATAATTCACCCCTCCACTTT. As protein: CASSKVAGSYNSPLHF. The J gene is TRBJ1-6, the V gene TRBV21-1. TRBV21-1 counts as a pseudogene. The CDR3 spans 16 residues.

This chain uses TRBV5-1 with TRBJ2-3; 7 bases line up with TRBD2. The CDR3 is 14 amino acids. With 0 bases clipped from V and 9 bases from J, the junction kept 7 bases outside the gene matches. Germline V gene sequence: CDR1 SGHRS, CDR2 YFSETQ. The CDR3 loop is CASSLVREKRTQYF. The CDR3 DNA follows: TGCGCCAGCAGCTTGGTGCGGGAGAAGCGCACGCAGTATTTT.

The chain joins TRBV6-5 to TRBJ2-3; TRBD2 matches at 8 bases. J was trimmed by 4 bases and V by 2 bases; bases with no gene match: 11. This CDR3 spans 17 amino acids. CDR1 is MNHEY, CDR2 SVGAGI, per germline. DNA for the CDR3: TGTGCCAGCAGTTACGGGACGACTAGCGATCCTGCAGATACGCAGTATTTT. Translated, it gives CASSYGTTSDPADTQYF.

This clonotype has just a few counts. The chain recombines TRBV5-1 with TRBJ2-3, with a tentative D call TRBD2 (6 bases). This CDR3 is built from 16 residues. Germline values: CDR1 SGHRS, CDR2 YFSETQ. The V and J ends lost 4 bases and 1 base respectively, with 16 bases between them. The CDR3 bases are TGCGCCAGCAGCCGCCGGGGAGGTTCCCGCACAGATACGCAGTATTTT. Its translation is CASSRRGGSRTDTQYF.

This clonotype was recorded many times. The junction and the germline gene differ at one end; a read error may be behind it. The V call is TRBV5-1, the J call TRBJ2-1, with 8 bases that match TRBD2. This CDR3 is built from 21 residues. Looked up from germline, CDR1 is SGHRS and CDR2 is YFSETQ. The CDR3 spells CASRFERAGALRTGSFNEQFF. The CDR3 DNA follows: TGCGCCAGCAGGTTTGAGAGAGCGGGAGCACTTAGAACGGGCTCCTTCAATGAGCAGTTCTTC.

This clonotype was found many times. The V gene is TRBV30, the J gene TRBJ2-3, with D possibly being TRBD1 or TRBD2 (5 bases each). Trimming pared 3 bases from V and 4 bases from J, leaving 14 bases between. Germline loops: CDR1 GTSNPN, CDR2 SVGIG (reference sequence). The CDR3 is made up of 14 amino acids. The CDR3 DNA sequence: TGTGCCTGGAGCGGGACGACTGGGGCAGATACGCAGTATTTT. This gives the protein CAWSGTTGADTQYF.

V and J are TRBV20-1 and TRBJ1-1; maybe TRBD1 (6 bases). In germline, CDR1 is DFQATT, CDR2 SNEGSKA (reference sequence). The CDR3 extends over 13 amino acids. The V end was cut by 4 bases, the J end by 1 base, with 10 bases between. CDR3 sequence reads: CSATTDRNTEAFF. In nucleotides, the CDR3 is TGCAGTGCTACCACGGACAGGAACACTGAAGCTTTCTTT.

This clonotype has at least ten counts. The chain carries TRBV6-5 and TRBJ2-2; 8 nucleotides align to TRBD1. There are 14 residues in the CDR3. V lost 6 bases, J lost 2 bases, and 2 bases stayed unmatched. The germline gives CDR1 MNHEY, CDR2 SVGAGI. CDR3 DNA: TGTGCCAGCAGGACAGGGGAAAACACCGGGGAGCTGTTTTTT. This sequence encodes CASRTGENTGELFF.

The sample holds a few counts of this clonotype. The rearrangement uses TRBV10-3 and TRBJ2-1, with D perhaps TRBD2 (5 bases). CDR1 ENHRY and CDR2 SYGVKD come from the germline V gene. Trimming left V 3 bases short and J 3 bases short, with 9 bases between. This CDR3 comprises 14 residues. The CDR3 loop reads CAISDEGSYNEQFF. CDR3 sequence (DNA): TGTGCCATCAGTGACGAGGGAAGCTACAATGAGCAGTTCTTC.

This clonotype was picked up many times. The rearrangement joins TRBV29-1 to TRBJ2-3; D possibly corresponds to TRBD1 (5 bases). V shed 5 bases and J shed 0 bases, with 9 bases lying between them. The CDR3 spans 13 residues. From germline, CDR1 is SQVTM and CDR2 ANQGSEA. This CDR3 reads CSVRQPSTDTQYF. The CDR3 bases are TGCAGCGTTAGACAGCCTAGCACAGATACGCAGTATTTT.

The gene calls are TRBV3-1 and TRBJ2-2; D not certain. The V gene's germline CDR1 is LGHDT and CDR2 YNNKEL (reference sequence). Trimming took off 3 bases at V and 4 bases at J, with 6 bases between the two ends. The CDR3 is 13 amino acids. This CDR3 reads CASSQAFTGELFF. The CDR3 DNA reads TGTGCCAGCAGCCAGGCCTTCACCGGGGAGCTGTTTTTT.

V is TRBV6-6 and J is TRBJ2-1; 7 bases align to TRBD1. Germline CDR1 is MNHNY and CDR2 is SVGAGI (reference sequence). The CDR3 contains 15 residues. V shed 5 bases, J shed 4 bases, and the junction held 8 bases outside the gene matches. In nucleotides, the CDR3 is TGTGCCAGCAGTCCGCAGGGGGTGGGGTACAATGAGCAGTTCTTC. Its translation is CASSPQGVGYNEQFF.

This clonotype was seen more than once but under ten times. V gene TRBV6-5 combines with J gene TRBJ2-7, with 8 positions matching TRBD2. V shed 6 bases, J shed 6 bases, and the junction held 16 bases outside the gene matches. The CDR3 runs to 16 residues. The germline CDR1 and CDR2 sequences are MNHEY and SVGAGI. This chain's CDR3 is CASRRRQREYVLEQYF. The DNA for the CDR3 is TGTGCCAGCAGGCGCCGCCAGCGGGAGTACGTCCTCGAGCAGTACTTC.

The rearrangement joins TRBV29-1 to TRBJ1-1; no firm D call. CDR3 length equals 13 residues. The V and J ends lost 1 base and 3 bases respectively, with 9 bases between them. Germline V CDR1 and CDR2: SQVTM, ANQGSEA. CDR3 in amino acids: CSVEGRWDTEAFF. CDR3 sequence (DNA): TGCAGCGTTGAAGGTCGGTGGGACACTGAAGCTTTCTTT.

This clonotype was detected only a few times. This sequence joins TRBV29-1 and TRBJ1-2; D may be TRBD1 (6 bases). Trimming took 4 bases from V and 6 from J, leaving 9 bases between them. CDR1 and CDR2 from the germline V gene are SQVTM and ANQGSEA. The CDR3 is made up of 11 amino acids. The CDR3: CSVAGADGYTF. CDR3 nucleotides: TGCAGCGTTGCAGGGGCGGATGGCTACACCTTC.

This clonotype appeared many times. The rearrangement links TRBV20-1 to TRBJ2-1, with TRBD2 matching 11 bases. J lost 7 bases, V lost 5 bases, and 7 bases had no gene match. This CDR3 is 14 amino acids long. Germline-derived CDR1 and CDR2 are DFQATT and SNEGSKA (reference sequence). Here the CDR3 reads CSAVSGRVGNEQFF. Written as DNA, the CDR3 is TGCAGTGCTGTTAGCGGGAGGGTAGGGAATGAGCAGTTCTTC.

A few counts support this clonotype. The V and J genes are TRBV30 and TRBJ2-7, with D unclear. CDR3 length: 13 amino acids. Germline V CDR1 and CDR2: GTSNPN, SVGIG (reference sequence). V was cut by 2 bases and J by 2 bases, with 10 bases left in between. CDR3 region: CAWSRVGTYEQYF. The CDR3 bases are TGTGCCTGGAGTAGGGTAGGGACCTACGAGCAGTACTTC.

The CDR3 is CASSLGLNQETQYF. The CDR3 nucleotides read TGTGCCAGCAGTTTAGGTCTCAACCAAGAGACCCAGTACTTC. This chain connects TRBV28 to TRBJ2-5, with D hard to call. The V end lost 2 bases, the J end lost 0 bases, and 7 bases lay between the germline ends. Germline CDR1 and CDR2: MDHEN and SYDVKM. The CDR3 is made up of 14 amino acids.

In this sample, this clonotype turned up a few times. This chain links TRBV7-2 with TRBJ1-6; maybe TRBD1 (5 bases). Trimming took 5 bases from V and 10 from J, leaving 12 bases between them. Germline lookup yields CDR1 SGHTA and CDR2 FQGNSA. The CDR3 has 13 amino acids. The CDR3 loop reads CASSPQGVSPLHF. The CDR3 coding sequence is TGTGCCAGCAGCCCCCAGGGTGTCTCACCCCTCCACTTT.

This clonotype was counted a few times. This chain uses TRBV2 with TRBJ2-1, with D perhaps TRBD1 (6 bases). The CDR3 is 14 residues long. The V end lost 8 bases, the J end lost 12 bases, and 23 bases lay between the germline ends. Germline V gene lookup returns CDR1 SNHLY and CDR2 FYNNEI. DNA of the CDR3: TGTGCCAGCGTACGGCAGGGGTCTCCTACGGGGCAGTTCTTC. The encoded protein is CASVRQGSPTGQFF.

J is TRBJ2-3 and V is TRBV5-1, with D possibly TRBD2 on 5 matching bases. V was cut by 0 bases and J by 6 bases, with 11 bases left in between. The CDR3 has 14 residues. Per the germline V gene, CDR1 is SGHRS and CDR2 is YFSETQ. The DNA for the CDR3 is TGCGCCAGCAGCTTGGGAACGAGGGCGGATACGCAGTATTTT. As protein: CASSLGTRADTQYF.

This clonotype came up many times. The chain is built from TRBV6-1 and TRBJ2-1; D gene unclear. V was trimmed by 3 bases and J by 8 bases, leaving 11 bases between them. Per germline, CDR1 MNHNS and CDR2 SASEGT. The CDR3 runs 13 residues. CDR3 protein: CASSDRVWDEQFF. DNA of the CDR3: TGTGCCAGCAGTGATCGGGTCTGGGATGAGCAGTTCTTC.

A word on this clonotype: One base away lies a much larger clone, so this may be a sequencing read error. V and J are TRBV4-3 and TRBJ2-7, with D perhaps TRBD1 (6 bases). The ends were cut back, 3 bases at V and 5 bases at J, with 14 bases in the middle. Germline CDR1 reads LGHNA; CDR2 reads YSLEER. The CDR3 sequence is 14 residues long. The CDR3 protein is CASSHSRGSHEQYF. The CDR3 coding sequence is TGCGCCAGCAGCCATAGTAGGGGGAGCCACGAGCAGTACTTC.

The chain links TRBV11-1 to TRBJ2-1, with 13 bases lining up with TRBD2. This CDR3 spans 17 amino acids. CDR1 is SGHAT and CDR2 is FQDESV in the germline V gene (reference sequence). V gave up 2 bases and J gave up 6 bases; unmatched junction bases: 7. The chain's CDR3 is CASSLLRTSGRVNEQFF. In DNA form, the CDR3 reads TGTGCCAGCAGCTTACTTAGAACTAGCGGGAGGGTCAATGAGCAGTTCTTC.